This T cell receptor (beta chain) came from a study of blood T cell repertoires in COVID-19. Only in-frame clones appear in the TCRdb table, and some are missing; sequencing was by immunoSEQ multiplex PCR. In the table there are just under 250,000 clones, about 86% of which are singletons. The CDR3 is made up of 15 amino acids. The V gene's germline CDR1 is SGHVS and CDR2 FQNEAQ. Unmatched junction bases numbered 12, after V lost 8 bases and J lost 3 bases. The TCR originated in a woman aged 25 to 39 who had recovered from COVID-19. The chain is built from TRBV7-8 and TRBJ2-7; TRBD2 agrees at 8 bases. Input material: peripheral blood. The CDR3 nucleotides are TGTGCCAGCGCAATACCCAACGGGGGGGTCTACGAGCAGTACTTC. This translates into CASAIPNGGVYEQYF.